This passage covers 22 T cell receptor beta chains from one sample sequenced in a study of PD-1 blockade in classical Hodgkin lymphoma. TCRdb's table, derived via immunoSEQ multiplex PCR, lists solely in-frame clones and lacks some. Here the sample spans about 24,000 clones, 60% to 80% being singletons. After autologous stem cell transplantation all patients relapsed, and prior brentuximab vedotin exposure differed between cohorts. The material sequenced was peripheral blood mononuclear cells (PBMCs), taken at baseline. The receptors shown here come from a human donor with classical Hodgkin lymphoma.

This clone is labeled as medium-sized. The chain links TRBV5-1 to TRBJ2-7; D is unresolved. CDR3 size: 12 residues. The V gene lost 4 bases and the J gene lost 0 bases, with 5 bases spanning the gap. CDR1 and CDR2 (germline): SGHRS, YFSETQ. The CDR3 DNA follows: TGCGCCAGCAGCCAAAGCTCCTACGAGCAGTACTTC. Encoded protein: CASSQSSYEQYF.

The chain joins TRBV30 to TRBJ1-4; TRBD1 is a possible D gene (6 bases). V shed 0 bases and J shed 8 bases, with 13 bases lying between them. Germline CDR1 is GTSNPN and CDR2 is SVGIG (reference sequence). The length of the CDR3 is 14 residues. CDR3 residues: CAWSVWGAEEKLFF. CDR3 bases: TGTGCCTGGAGTGTTTGGGGGGCAGAAGAAAAACTGTTTTTT.

This clone was counted once. The chain is built from TRBV4-3 and TRBJ2-3, with a possible D match to TRBD1 (6 bases). CDR3 length equals 13 residues. The germline V and J ends were trimmed by 1 base and 6 bases, with 8 bases remaining between them. Germline V lookup: CDR1 LGHNA, CDR2 YSLEER. This chain's CDR3 is CASSQGGRDTQYF. The CDR3 nucleotides read TGCGCCAGCAGCCAAGGGGGGCGGGATACGCAGTATTTT.

This clone has a handful of counts. This sequence joins TRBV28 and TRBJ1-4; D unclear. The CDR3 is 12 residues long. V gave up 6 bases and J gave up 10 bases, with 12 bases separating them. Germline V gives CDR1 MDHEN, CDR2 SYDVKM. CDR3 in amino acids: CASSLYRGKLFF. CDR3 DNA: TGTGCCAGCAGCCTCTATCGAGGAAAACTGTTTTTT.

The chain combines TRBV4-1 with TRBJ2-2; weak D call: TRBD1 (6 bases). CDR1 is MGHRA, CDR2 YSYEKL, per germline. This CDR3 contains 15 residues. Trimming stripped 4 bases from V and 1 base from J, with 10 bases between. CDR3 region: CASSLETGNTGELFF. The CDR3 DNA follows: TGCGCCAGCAGCCTAGAGACAGGGAACACCGGGGAGCTGTTTTTT.

V and J are TRBV9 and TRBJ1-2; the D is unclear. Between the trimmed V and J ends, which lost 0 bases and 3 bases, there was a span of 9 bases. Per germline, CDR1 SGDLS and CDR2 YYNGEE. The CDR3 spans 14 residues. The CDR3 reads CASSVGAMDYGYTF. The CDR3 nucleotides are TGTGCCAGCAGCGTAGGTGCCATGGACTATGGCTACACCTTC.

CDR3 protein: CSVEWGNRGYEQYF. The CDR3 bases are TGCAGCGTTGAGTGGGGAAACAGAGGCTACGAGCAGTACTTC. The chain joins TRBV29-1 to TRBJ2-7; the D is unclear. Germline V gene data show CDR1 as SQVTM and CDR2 as ANQGSEA. V was trimmed by 3 bases and J by 3 bases, leaving 15 bases between them. The CDR3 loop spans 14 amino acids.

The rearrangement joins TRBV15 to TRBJ2-2; no firm D call. CDR1 is LNHNV and CDR2 is YYDKDF in the germline V gene (reference sequence). V was trimmed by 1 base and J by 5 bases, leaving 8 bases between them. The CDR3 has 14 residues. The CDR3 sequence is CATSRASRTGELFF. The CDR3 coding sequence is TGTGCCACCAGCAGAGCGAGTAGGACCGGGGAGCTGTTTTTT.

The CDR3 loop is CASSPRQGPYNEQFF. In DNA form, the CDR3 reads TGTGCCAGCAGTCCCCGACAGGGCCCTTACAATGAGCAGTTCTTC. This sequence joins TRBV28 and TRBJ2-1, with 7 bases matching TRBD1. With V trimmed by 5 bases and J by 4 bases, 8 bases remained unmatched. The CDR3 runs 15 residues. The germline V gene has CDR1 MDHEN and CDR2 SYDVKM. Full variable domain (outside the CDR3, taken from reference TRBV28 and TRBJ2-1): DVKVTQSSRYLVKRTGEKVFLECVQDMDHENMFWYRQDPGLGLRLIYFSYDVKMKEKGDIPEGYSVSREKKERFSLILESASTNQTSMYLCASSPRQGPYNEQFFGPGTRLTVL.

The chain carries TRBV30 and TRBJ1-1; perhaps TRBD1 as D (5 bases). Looked up from germline, CDR1 is GTSNPN and CDR2 is SVGIG (reference sequence). Between the trimmed V and J ends, which lost 3 bases and 4 bases, there was a span of 15 bases. This CDR3 is built from 14 residues. The CDR3 nucleotides read TGTGCCTGGAGCACCCCGGGACTGCGCACTGAAGCTTTCTTT. Amino acid sequence: CAWSTPGLRTEAFF.

The chain employs TRBV2 and TRBJ1-1, with 9 bases matching TRBD1. V shed 8 bases, J shed 4 bases, and the junction held 11 bases outside the gene matches. The length of the CDR3 is 15 residues. CDR1 SNHLY and CDR2 FYNNEI come from the germline V gene. The CDR3 nucleotides read TGTGCCAGCGACCGACAGGGGGGTGGGAGCACTGAAGCTTTCTTT. Protein: CASDRQGGGSTEAFF.

This clone was counted a few times. This rearrangement joins TRBV10-3 to TRBJ2-3, with a possible D match to TRBD2 (8 bases). From germline, CDR1 is ENHRY and CDR2 SYGVKD. V gave up 3 bases and J gave up 2 bases, with 21 bases separating them. The CDR3 is made up of 18 amino acids. The CDR3 spells CAISDFLGGEGATDTQYF. In nucleotides, the CDR3 is TGTGCCATCAGTGATTTCCTCGGGGGGGAGGGGGCCACAGATACGCAGTATTTT.

The rearrangement joins TRBV5-1 to TRBJ2-7; maybe TRBD1 (6 bases). From germline, CDR1 is SGHRS and CDR2 YFSETQ. V lost 4 bases and J lost 3, with 14 bases in between. There are 14 residues in the CDR3. In DNA, the CDR3 is TGCGCCAGCAGCACGGACAGTTCTTACTACGAGCAGTACTTC. It translates to CASSTDSSYYEQYF.

This chain joins TRBV11-2 and TRBJ2-7; possibly TRBD1 for D (6 bases). The CDR3 is 16 residues long. Germline V CDR1 and CDR2: SGHAT, FQNNGV. V was pared by 5 bases and J by 0 bases, with 17 bases between. CDR3 sequence: CASSPGQTLSSYEQYF. As DNA, the CDR3 is TGTGCCAGCAGCCCCGGACAGACTCTAAGCTCCTACGAGCAGTACTTC.

The chain has TRBV28 and TRBJ2-7; D not certain. With 6 bases removed from V and 1 base from J, the gap between germline ends came to 10 bases. The CDR3 consists of 13 residues. Germline CDR1 is MDHEN and CDR2 is SYDVKM. The CDR3 region has the DNA TGTGCCAGCAGCCCCCTGGATTCCTACGAGCAGTACTTC. It encodes CASSPLDSYEQYF.

The chain joins TRBV5-1 to TRBJ1-1, with D perhaps TRBD1 (5 bases). V dropped 3 bases and J dropped 2 bases, with 8 bases sitting between them. The CDR3 runs 13 residues. Per the germline V gene, CDR1 is SGHRS and CDR2 is YFSETQ. CDR3 in amino acids: CASSYGANTEAFF. CDR3 in DNA: TGCGCCAGCAGCTATGGGGCCAACACTGAAGCTTTCTTT.

This clone showed up just a few times. This chain links TRBV19 with TRBJ2-1; D gene unclear. CDR1 is LNHDA and CDR2 is SQIVND in the germline V gene (reference sequence). The CDR3 consists of 17 residues. The V gene lost 5 bases and the J gene lost 2 bases, with 19 bases spanning the gap. DNA of the CDR3: TGTGCCAGTAGTCCCAACCCGGACGGATACCCCTACAATGAGCAGTTCTTC. Translating it yields CASSPNPDGYPYNEQFF.

This clone was picked up a small number of times. The rearrangement links TRBV5-8 to TRBJ1-6; 10 bases match TRBD1. The CDR3 runs to 17 residues. V gave up 4 bases and J gave up 8 bases; unmatched junction bases: 12. Germline CDR1 SGHTS, CDR2 YDEGEE. The CDR3 sequence is CASSNTGTGAMDSPLHF. The CDR3 region has the DNA TGTGCCAGCAGCAACACCGGGACAGGGGCGATGGATTCACCCCTCCACTTT.

This clone was seen only once. The CDR3 region is CASISGTDYGYTF. The CDR3 DNA reads as TGTGCCAGCATCTCCGGGACAGACTATGGCTACACCTTC. The chain has TRBV6-5 and TRBJ1-2, with 7 bases matching TRBD1. CDR3 length: 13 residues. Trimming at V came to 7 bases and at J to 3 bases, leaving 5 bases not matched to a gene. The germline V gene has CDR1 MNHEY and CDR2 SVGAGI.

This sequence joins TRBV29-1 and TRBJ2-3, with 7 bases aligning to TRBD1. This CDR3 has 13 residues. The V gene's germline CDR1 is SQVTM and CDR2 ANQGSEA. Trimming removed 8 bases from V and 2 bases from J; junction bases left unmatched: 7. The CDR3 is CSSGDSPTDTQYF. DNA for the CDR3: TGCAGCTCAGGGGACAGCCCCACAGATACGCAGTATTTT.

V usage is TRBV7-6 and J usage is TRBJ2-7, with TRBD1 as a possible D gene (5 bases). CDR3 length: 14 amino acids. Germline CDR1 and CDR2: SGHVS and FNYEAQ. Trimming stripped 5 bases from V and 3 bases from J, with 14 bases between. As DNA, the CDR3 is TGTGCCAGCAGCCTTGACAGAACCCTCTACGAGCAGTACTTC. Encoded protein: CASSLDRTLYEQYF. Full variable domain (missing parts from reference TRBV7-6 and TRBJ2-7): GAGVSQSPRYKVTKRGQDVALRCDPISGHVSLYWYRQALGQGPEFLTYFNYEAQQDKSGLPNDRFSAERPEGSISTLTIQRTEQRDSAMYRCASSLDRTLYEQYFGPGTRLTVT.

The chain links TRBV4-1 to TRBJ2-6; D gene uncertain. This CDR3 contains 17 residues. Germline lookup yields CDR1 MGHRA and CDR2 YSYEKL. V lost 4 bases to trimming and J lost 0 bases, with 13 bases between them. The CDR3 region is CASSRIQFGSGANVLTF. In DNA, the CDR3 is TGCGCCAGCAGCCGTATTCAGTTTGGCTCTGGGGCCAACGTCCTGACTTTC.